A single sample is the source of the 2 T cell receptor beta chains below, sequenced in a study of T cell repertoires in cytomegalovirus infection. No antigen is known for these receptors. TCRdb re-called the reads through MiXCR, storing one row per CDR3 protein. The sample contains 900,000 to 950,000 distinct CDR3 sequences, 31% of which appear only once. The sample in question was cultured CD8+ T cells from PBMCs, obtained from culture after CMV antigen stimulation. The source of these receptors is a human donor in good health (CMV status not recorded). Some clones in this sample may be carry-over from other donors' samples.

The table lists this clonotype with a few counts. The chain couples TRBV27 to TRBJ2-1, with D hard to call. V was pared by 4 bases and J by 9 bases, with 16 bases between. Germline V gene data show CDR1 as MNHEY and CDR2 as SMNVEV (reference sequence). The CDR3 is 14 amino acids. CDR3 in DNA: TGTGCCAGCAGTTCTGGAAGGCTGGTGGGTGAGCAGTTCTTC. As protein: CASSSGRLVGEQFF.

The gene calls are TRBV5-4 and TRBJ2-7, with TRBD2 as a possible D gene (5 bases). The germline CDR1 and CDR2 sequences are SGHNT and YYREEE (reference sequence). The germline V and J ends were trimmed by 3 bases and 2 bases, with 12 bases remaining between them. The CDR3 extends over 14 amino acids. CDR3 region: CASSYTGSPYEQYV. The DNA for the CDR3 is TGTGCCAGCAGCTACACGGGGAGTCCCTACGAGCAGTACGTC.